A selection of T cell receptor beta chains follows, all from one sample in a study of blood T cell repertoires in COVID-19. The protocol was immunoSEQ multiplex PCR, while the TCRdb copy is restricted to in-frame clones and leaves out a portion. Of approximately 260,000 clones in the sample, about 85% were seen once. What was sequenced was PBMCs or T cells enriched from blood (not recorded which). The origin of the receptors is a woman in her fifties or sixties who had been exposed to COVID-19. Each CDR3 is given with its conserved first and last residue. The order of the fields is CDR3 protein, CDR3 DNA, CDR3 length, clone size, V gene, J gene, D gene. A D gene is named only where the DNA matches it firmly. For some rows the clone size is stated as once, few or many, or as a class when expanded; others skip it.

CDR3: CASSLIGQGAYEQYF; DNA: TGCGCCAGCAGCTTGATCGGACAGGGGGCCTACGAGCAGTACTTC; length: 15; size: .; V: TRBV5-1; J: TRBJ2-7; D: TRBD1
CDR3: CASSPRGYNEQFF; DNA: TGTGCCAGCAGCCCCCGCGGGTACAATGAGCAGTTCTTC; length: 13; size: .; V: TRBV7-3; J: TRBJ2-1; D: .
CDR3: CSVWTDSYEQYF; DNA: TGCAGCGTTTGGACAGACTCCTACGAGCAGTACTTC; length: 12; size: .; V: TRBV29-1; J: TRBJ2-7; D: .
CDR3: CASSPGSAMNTEAFF; DNA: TGTGCCAGCAGTCCCGGGTCAGCGATGAACACTGAAGCTTTCTTT; length: 15; size: .; V: TRBV7-9; J: TRBJ1-1; D: .
CDR3: CASSPNRVGAAFVTGELFF; DNA: TGTGCCAGCAGCCCCAACCGGGTTGGGGCAGCCTTTGTCACCGGGGAGCTGTTTTTT; length: 19; size: .; V: TRBV7-9; J: TRBJ2-2; D: .
CDR3: CASSVGQHNEKLFF; DNA: TGTGCCAGCAGCGTGGGGCAGCACAATGAAAAACTGTTTTTT; length: 14; size: .; V: TRBV9; J: TRBJ1-4; D: .
CDR3: CASSLPPYNEQFF; DNA: TGTGCCAGCAGCTTACCCCCTTACAATGAGCAGTTCTTC; length: 13; size: .; V: TRBV7-9; J: TRBJ2-1; D: .
CDR3: CASSLSGGAADTQYF; DNA: TGCGCCAGCAGCTTAAGCGGGGGGGCCGCAGATACGCAGTATTTT; length: 15; size: .; V: TRBV5-1; J: TRBJ2-3; D: TRBD2
CDR3: CASSRGDKVSEAFF; DNA: TGTGCCAGTAGTAGGGGCGATAAAGTATCTGAAGCTTTCTTT; length: 14; size: once; V: TRBV19; J: TRBJ1-1; D: .
CDR3: CASRSTGAKNIQYF; DNA: TGCGCCAGCAGATCTACAGGGGCCAAAAACATTCAGTACTTC; length: 14; size: few; V: TRBV10-1; J: TRBJ2-4; D: .
CDR3: CASSQVRGATDTQYF; DNA: TGTGCCAGCAGCCAAGTCCGCGGAGCCACAGATACGCAGTATTTT; length: 15; size: .; V: TRBV3-1/TRBV3-2; J: TRBJ2-3; D: .
CDR3: CASSMTPRGGAETQYF; DNA: TGTGCCAGTAGTATGACCCCTCGGGGAGGGGCAGAGACCCAGTACTTC; length: 16; size: .; V: TRBV19; J: TRBJ2-5; D: TRBD2
CDR3: CASSLTSGVLQETQYF; DNA: TGTGCCAGCTCACTGACTAGCGGGGTCCTCCAAGAGACCCAGTACTTC; length: 16; size: .; V: TRBV18; J: TRBJ2-5; D: TRBD2
CDR3: CASSLTGRNTIYF; DNA: TGTGCCAGCAGCTTGACAGGGAGAAACACCATATATTTT; length: 13; size: .; V: TRBV9; J: TRBJ1-3; D: TRBD1
CDR3: CASSRDAGGTQYF; DNA: TGTGCCAGCAGCAGGGACGCCGGGGGGACCCAGTACTTC; length: 13; size: .; V: TRBV7-3; J: TRBJ2-5; D: .
CDR3: CASSYSGAMNTEAFF; DNA: TGTGCCAGCAGTTACTCGGGGGCTATGAACACTGAAGCTTTCTTT; length: 15; size: .; V: TRBV6-5; J: TRBJ1-1; D: .
CDR3: CASSLNQGNTEAFF; DNA: TGTGCCAGCAGCTTAAATCAGGGGAACACTGAAGCTTTCTTT; length: 14; size: once; V: TRBV7-9; J: TRBJ1-1; D: .
CDR3: CASSTLPGASETEAFF; DNA: TGTGCCAGCAGCACACTCCCAGGGGCCTCGGAGACTGAAGCTTTCTTT; length: 16; size: once; V: TRBV5-5; J: TRBJ1-1; D: .
CDR3: CASSLTGAERGYTF; DNA: TGTGCCAGCAGCTTAACAGGGGCGGAACGTGGCTACACCTTC; length: 14; size: .; V: TRBV11-2; J: TRBJ1-2; D: TRBD1
CDR3: CASSQDTNTEAFF; DNA: TGTGCCAGCAGCCAAGACACTAACACTGAAGCTTTCTTT; length: 13; size: .; V: TRBV5-4; J: TRBJ1-1; D: .
CDR3: CASSIGGENTEAFF; DNA: TGTGCCAGCTCGATAGGGGGGGAGAACACTGAAGCTTTCTTT; length: 14; size: .; V: TRBV6-5; J: TRBJ1-1; D: .
CDR3: CASSPYEVDTIYF; DNA: TGCGCCAGCAGTCCGTATGAGGTAGACACCATATATTTT; length: 13; size: .; V: TRBV10-2; J: TRBJ1-3; D: .
CDR3: CASSGGQKLFF; DNA: TGTGCCAGCAGTGGGGGGCAGAAACTGTTTTTT; length: 11; size: .; V: TRBV25-1; J: TRBJ1-4; D: .
CDR3: CASSVGRGDRTEAFF; DNA: TGTGCCAGCAGCGTAGGGAGGGGGGACAGAACTGAAGCTTTCTTT; length: 15; size: few; V: TRBV9; J: TRBJ1-1; D: TRBD1
CDR3: CAISDGGLSGANVLTF; DNA: TGTGCCATCAGTGATGGCGGCCTCTCTGGGGCCAACGTCCTGACTTTC; length: 16; size: .; V: TRBV10-3; J: TRBJ2-6; D: .
CDR3: CASSEDRYKSYGYTF; DNA: TGTGCCAGCAGTGAGGACAGGTACAAAAGCTATGGCTACACCTTC; length: 15; size: .; V: TRBV6-1; J: TRBJ1-2; D: TRBD1
CDR3: CASSQQPNTEAFF; DNA: TGTGCCAGCAGCCAACAACCGAACACTGAAGCTTTCTTT; length: 13; size: .; V: TRBV5-6; J: TRBJ1-1; D: .
CDR3: CASSQDWETQLNTEAFF; DNA: TGCGCCAGCAGCCAAGATTGGGAGACACAATTAAACACTGAAGCTTTCTTT; length: 17; size: .; V: TRBV4-1; J: TRBJ1-1; D: .
CDR3: CASSLRTGPFLYEQYF; DNA: TGTGCCAGCAGCTTAAGGACAGGGCCTTTTCTCTACGAGCAGTACTTC; length: 16; size: many; V: TRBV7-8; J: TRBJ2-7; D: TRBD1